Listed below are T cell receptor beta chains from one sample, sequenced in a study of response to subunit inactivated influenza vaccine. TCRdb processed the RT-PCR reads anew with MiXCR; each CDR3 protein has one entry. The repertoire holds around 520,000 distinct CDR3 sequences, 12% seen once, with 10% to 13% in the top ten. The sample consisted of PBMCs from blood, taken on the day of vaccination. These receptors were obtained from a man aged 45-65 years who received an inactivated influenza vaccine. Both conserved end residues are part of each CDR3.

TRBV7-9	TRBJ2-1	CASSLIRQSSYNEQFF
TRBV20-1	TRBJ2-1	CSASTDEQFF
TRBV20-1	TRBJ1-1	CSVGGWGTEAFF
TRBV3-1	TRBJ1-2	CASSQAGTERNYGYTF
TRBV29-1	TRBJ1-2	CSVEGPLPYGYTF
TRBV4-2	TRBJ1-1	CASSQELAGNTEAFF
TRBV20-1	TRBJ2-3	CSASYLAGSTDTQYF
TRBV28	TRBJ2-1	CASSLGLETNEQFF
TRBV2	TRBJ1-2	CASSGFVARINYGYTF
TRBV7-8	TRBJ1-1	CASSKMNTEAFF
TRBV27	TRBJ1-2	CASSLDRGYYGYTF
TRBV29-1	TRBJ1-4	CSVLQGVATNEKLFF
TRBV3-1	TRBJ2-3	CASSQGGTGGTDTQYF
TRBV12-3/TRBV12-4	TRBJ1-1	CASSPDRGRGTEAFF
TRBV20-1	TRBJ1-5	CSADTGHYQPQHF
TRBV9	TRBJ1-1	CASSETGSTEAFF
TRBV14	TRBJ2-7	CASSRPNKRGSSYEQYF
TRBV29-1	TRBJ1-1	CSALGQHTEAFF
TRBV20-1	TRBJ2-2	CSAREPDSGGTRSNTGELFF
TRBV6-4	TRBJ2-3	CASSEGGRGDTQYF
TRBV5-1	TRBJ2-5	CASSLALMEQETQYF
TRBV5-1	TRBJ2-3	CASSEPGQGTDTQYF
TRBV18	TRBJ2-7	CASSPTSQSYEQYF
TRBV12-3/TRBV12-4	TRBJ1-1	CASSRYRTGGNTEAFF
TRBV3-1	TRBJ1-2	CASSRPASNYGYTF
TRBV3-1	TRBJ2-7	CASSQEPSTYEQYF
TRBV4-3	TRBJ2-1	CASSRRETGEQFF
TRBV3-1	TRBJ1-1	CASSQWGSNTEAFF
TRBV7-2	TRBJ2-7	CASSLHTGTGFYEQYF
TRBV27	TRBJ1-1	CASSFRLRGSTEAFF
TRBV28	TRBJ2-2	CASSSLSRDRVAGELFF
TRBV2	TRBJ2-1	CASRWGLAGWDNEQFF
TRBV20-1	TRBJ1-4	CSAPPGGPQANEKLFF
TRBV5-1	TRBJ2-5	CASSNGQRQETQYF
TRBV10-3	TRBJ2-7	CAIMPGQGPYAEQYF
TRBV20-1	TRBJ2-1	CSAEGLGNEQFF
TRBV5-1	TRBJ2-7	CASRLGGDSYEQYF
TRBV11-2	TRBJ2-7	CASSTQTGLISYEQYF
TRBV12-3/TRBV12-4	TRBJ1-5	CASSWGASGGSNQPQHF
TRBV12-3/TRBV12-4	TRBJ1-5	CASSPSPQGSQPQHF
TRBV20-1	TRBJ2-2	CSASSGQGDTGELFF
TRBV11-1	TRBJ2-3	CASSLPPVVDRTTDTQYF
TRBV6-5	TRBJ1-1	CASSYSTYTEAFF
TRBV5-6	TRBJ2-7	CASSGGTGASYEQYF
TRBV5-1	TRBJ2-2	CASSFGGGPNTGELFF
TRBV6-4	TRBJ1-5	CASSHRKAYSNQPQHF